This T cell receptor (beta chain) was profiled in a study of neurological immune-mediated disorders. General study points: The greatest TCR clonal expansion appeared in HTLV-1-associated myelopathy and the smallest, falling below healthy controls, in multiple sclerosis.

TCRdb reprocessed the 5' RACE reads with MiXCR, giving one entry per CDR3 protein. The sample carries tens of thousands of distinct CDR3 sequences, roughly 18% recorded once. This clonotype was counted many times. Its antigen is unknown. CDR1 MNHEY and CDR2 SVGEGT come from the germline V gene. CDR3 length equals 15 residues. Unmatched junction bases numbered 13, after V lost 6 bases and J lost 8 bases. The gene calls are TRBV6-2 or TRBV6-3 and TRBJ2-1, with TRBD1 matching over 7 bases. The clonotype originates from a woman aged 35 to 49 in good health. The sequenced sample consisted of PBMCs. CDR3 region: CASRTLRQGVDEQFF. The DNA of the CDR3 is TGTGCCAGCAGGACTCTCCGTCAGGGGGTCGATGAGCAGTTCTTC.